The source of this T cell receptor (beta chain) is a study of T-cell memory formation after mild COVID-19 (TCRdb year 2021). Study-level background: Most TCR sequence clusters were specific to one of the two donors. T-cell clones expanding and contracting after mild COVID-19 in two donors were tracked by longitudinal TCRalpha and TCRbeta repertoire sequencing. The cohort comprised two young, previously healthy adult volunteers, one female and one male. The study at large found these results: Some responding clones were detected in pre-infection memory, suggesting pre-existing cross-reactive memory T cells joined the SARS-CoV-2 response. SARS-CoV-2 specificity of the second-wave clones peaking on day 37 was not confirmed. The study included only a couple of mild cases, and larger cohorts that include severe cases with pre-infection samples were judged to be necessary. Contracting CD4+ clones appeared mostly in the CM and EM memory subsets, whereas CD8+ clones were enriched in EMRA. From day 15 to 85, contracting clones showed balanced CD4/CD8 phenotypes, whereas a second wave of clones that expanded from day 15 to 37 leaned towards CD4+.

CDR1 and CDR2 were assigned from the germline V gene (reference sequence) as SEHNR and FQNEAQ. The CDR3, from cysteine to phenylalanine, totals 16 residues. Only the CDR3 portion is preserved as DNA: 48 bases, with reading frame beginning at the first base. V lost 5 bases and J lost 5 bases, and the count of bases not matched to a germline gene is 7. Ficoll-Paque density gradient centrifugation was used to isolate PBMCs. This clonotype has at least ten counts. The clone's antigen remains unknown. It has no much larger one-base neighbor in the sample; base qualities were not kept. The sequencer was an Illumina NovaSeq 6000. Using 5'RACE with constant-segment primers, TCRalpha and TCRbeta cDNA libraries were constructed, with sample barcodes and unique molecular identifiers added in the process. RNA was extracted from every sample with Trizol reagent. Library amplification was performed in two PCR steps, and a second sample barcode and Illumina TruSeq adapters were introduced in the second step. Sequencing of libraries was performed on an Illumina NovaSeq with 2 x 150 bp paired-end reads. In the original analysis: Demultiplexing of reads and collapsing into UMI-guided consensus sequences were performed with migec v1.2.7. Using mixcr v2.1.11, UMI consensuses were aligned to TRA and TRB V and J templates and then assembled into clonotypes. Clonotypes were classified as expanded or contracted when called significant by both edgeR and NoisET, with noise models trained on biological replicates. edgeR calls used a false discovery rate-adjusted p below 0.01 and a log2 fold-change threshold of 1. As an exploratory analysis of dynamics, max-normalized trajectories of the 1000 most abundant clonotypes were examined by PCA with hierarchical clustering. Separately sequenced CD4+ and CD8+ repertoires were used to assign the CD4 or CD8 phenotype of responding clones. In TCRdb, the public reads were trimmed at Q25 with fastp and aligned with MiXCR, with productive beta chains retained. Here each entry gathers all rows of one CDR3 protein and keeps the most common genes and DNA. The V and J calls were determined by TCRdb, not by the authors. For this sample the table gives just over 350,000 distinct CDR3 sequences, of which approximately 14% were detected only once. The leading ten clones occupy roughly a fifth of the sample.

The receptor comes from a man aged 18 to 29 who had mild COVID-19 (a few samples of this study predate the infection). The sample titles of this study are shuffled in the database, so cell type and time point are left out; the donor was told from shared clones. The sequenced sample was PBMCs or a T cell subset sorted from them (not recorded which). Recombination connected TRBV7-9 to TRBJ2-2, with TRBD1 identical over 11 junction bases. The sequenced DNA: TGTGCCAGCAGCCCCTTCCGGGACAGGGGGACCGGGGAGCTGTTTTTT. This codes for CASSPFRDRGTGELFF.